Following are 16 T cell receptor beta chains from one sample sequenced in a study of T cells in Graves' hyperthyroidism and ophthalmopathy. Amplification targeted TCR beta CDR3 regions from RNA transcripts. A set of HTBI primers served as the primers for a first-round RT-PCR of the TCR CDR3. TCRdb ran MiXCR on the multiplex PCR reads and lists one entry per CDR3 protein. The sample has 300,000 to 400,000 distinct CDR3 sequences, around 14% seen once. Material for sequencing was blood. These TCRs come from a woman aged 60-75 years with Graves' hyperthyroidism.

This clonotype was detected ten times or more. J is TRBJ1-2 and V is TRBV30; no definite D call. V was clipped by 8 bases and J by 6 bases, with 13 bases between them. CDR1 and CDR2 (germline): GTSNPN, SVGIG (reference sequence). The CDR3 has 11 amino acids. CDR3 bases: TGTGCCGGCATCTCGGCAGATGGCTACACCTTC. Encoded protein: CAGISADGYTF.

V gene TRBV20-1 combines with J gene TRBJ2-5; 8 nucleotides agree with TRBD2. Germline CDR1 DFQATT, CDR2 SNEGSKA (reference sequence). V lost 6 bases, J lost 3 bases, and 9 bases stayed unmatched. The CDR3 sequence is 14 residues long. The CDR3 is CSATDGRAEETQYF. CDR3 sequence (DNA): TGCAGTGCGACAGACGGGAGGGCGGAAGAGACCCAGTACTTC.

The chain uses TRBV5-1 and TRBJ2-7, with 7 bases matching TRBD2. The CDR3 consists of 17 residues. Trimming at V came to 0 bases and at J to 0 bases, leaving 9 bases not matched to a gene. The germline CDR1 and CDR2 sequences are SGHRS and YFSETQ. Here the CDR3 reads CASSLGGSSGNSYEQYF. CDR3 in DNA: TGCGCCAGCAGCTTGGGAGGGTCTAGCGGCAACTCCTACGAGCAGTACTTC. The whole variable domain, remainder taken from reference TRBV5-1 and TRBJ2-7, is KAGVTQTPRYLIKTRGQQVTLSCSPISGHRSVSWYQQTPGQGLQFLFEYFSETQRNKGNFPGRFSGRQFSNSRSEMNVSTLELGDSALYLCASSLGGSSGNSYEQYFGPGTRLTVT.

Note on this clonotype: Its ends do not fully match the called genes, so a read error is possible. The V and J genes are TRBV4-2 and TRBJ2-1; 13 bases line up with TRBD2. Germline-derived CDR1 and CDR2 are LGHNA and YNFKEQ. This CDR3 spans 17 amino acids. CDR3 in DNA: TGTGCCAGCAGCCAAACGGGACTAGCGGGGCTATACAATGAGCAGCTCTTC. This sequence encodes CASSQTGLAGLYNEQLF.

This clonotype was counted ten times or more. This sequence joins TRBV12-3 or TRBV12-4 and TRBJ1-6, with D perhaps matching TRBD1 (6 bases). The CDR3 contains 14 residues. V was shortened by 6 bases and J by 10 bases, with 16 bases between the two germline ends. The CDR3 DNA sequence: TGTGCCAGCAGCTTTGAGGGGGGCGGCTCACCCCTCCACTTT. This encodes CASSFEGGGSPLHF.

CDR3 nucleotide sequence: TGTGCCAGCAGCCAGGGGACAGGGCTCACTGAAGCTTTCTTT. Translation: CASSQGTGLTEAFF. The rearrangement uses TRBV4-2 and TRBJ1-1; 9 bases fit TRBD1. The CDR3 is 14 residues long. Unmatched junction bases numbered 3, after V lost 3 bases and J lost 4 bases. Germline loops: CDR1 LGHNA, CDR2 YNFKEQ.

This clonotype was observed many times. This chain uses TRBV12-3 or TRBV12-4 with TRBJ2-3; no clear D. The CDR3 is 12 amino acids. With 6 bases removed from V and 2 bases from J, the gap between germline ends came to 6 bases. CDR3 DNA sequence: TGTGCCAGCAGCACCTACACAGATACGCAGTATTTT. Translated, it gives CASSTYTDTQYF.

The CDR3 DNA reads as TGTGCCAGTAGTATAGGAGGTCTGACCGGGGAGCTGTTTTTT. Its translation: CASSIGGLTGELFF. The chain recombines TRBV19 with TRBJ2-2; no clear D gene. Germline CDR1 reads LNHDA; CDR2 reads SQIVND (reference sequence). This CDR3 region has 14 residues. V was clipped by 1 base and J by 5 bases, with 8 bases between them.

This clonotype was observed many times. V is TRBV27 and J is TRBJ2-3; the D gene is possibly TRBD2 (6 bases). CDR3 length: 16 amino acids. Germline CDR1 reads MNHEY; CDR2 reads SMNVEV (reference sequence). V lost 1 base and J lost 0, with 11 bases in between. CDR3 protein: CASSLYGGGSTDTQYF. The CDR3 DNA follows: TGTGCCAGCAGTTTATATGGGGGAGGAAGCACAGATACGCAGTATTTT.

The chain employs TRBV12-5 and TRBJ2-7, with 7 bases that match TRBD2. Germline V lookup: CDR1 LGHNT, CDR2 FRNRAP. V was clipped by 4 bases and J by 3 bases; unmatched bases: 6. The CDR3 runs 14 residues. The CDR3: CASGSAGPLYEQYF. The DNA for the CDR3 is TGTGCTAGTGGTTCAGCGGGACCCCTCTACGAGCAGTACTTC. Using reference TRBV12-5 and TRBJ2-7 for the parts outside the CDR3, the full variable domain is DARVTQTPRHKVTEMGQEVTMRCQPILGHNTVFWYRQTMMQGLELLAYFRNRAPLDDSGMPKDRFSAEMPDATLATLKIQPSEPRDSAVYFCASGSAGPLYEQYFGPGTRLTVT.

This clonotype has a count of ten or more. The rearrangement joins TRBV28 to TRBJ2-3, with D perhaps being TRBD1 or TRBD2 (5 bases each). The CDR3 runs to 17 residues. Trimming stripped 4 bases from V and 3 bases from J, with 20 bases between. CDR1 is MDHEN, CDR2 SYDVKM, per germline. The CDR3 bases are TGTGCCAGCAGTTCCGTTTATGGGGGAGAGCGAACAGATACGCAGTATTTT. Protein product: CASSSVYGGERTDTQYF.

The sample holds many counts of this clonotype. This rearrangement joins TRBV10-3 to TRBJ2-1; D is uncertain. This CDR3 has 11 residues. The V and J ends lost 6 bases and 4 bases respectively, with 4 bases between them. Germline assignment: CDR1 ENHRY and CDR2 SYGVKD. The CDR3 loop is CAISEYNEQFF. The CDR3 coding sequence is TGTGCCATCAGCGAATACAATGAGCAGTTCTTC.

This clonotype was detected ten times or more. This chain joins TRBV12-3 or TRBV12-4 and TRBJ1-2; 10 bases agree with TRBD1. V was clipped by 4 bases and J by 8 bases; unmatched bases: 7. The CDR3 length is 14 residues. The CDR3 DNA follows: TGTGCCAGCAGTTGGTCCGGGACAGGGGTAGGCTACACCTTC. Amino acids: CASSWSGTGVGYTF.

This clonotype was found many times. The V gene is TRBV5-1, the J gene TRBJ1-2; 11 positions agree with TRBD1. Trimming at V came to 0 bases and at J to 4 bases, leaving 11 bases not matched to a gene. This CDR3 is built from 18 residues. The V gene's germline CDR1 is SGHRS and CDR2 YFSETQ. Here the CDR3 reads CASSLAPGQGAMGYGYTF. The CDR3 DNA reads as TGCGCCAGCAGCTTGGCCCCCGGACAGGGGGCCATGGGCTATGGCTACACCTTC.

This clonotype has ten or more counts. The chain joins TRBV20-1 to TRBJ2-2, with 7 bases that match TRBD2. The CDR3 extends over 16 amino acids. Germline lookup yields CDR1 DFQATT and CDR2 SNEGSKA (reference sequence). V shed 0 bases, J shed 8 bases, and the junction held 12 bases outside the gene matches. The CDR3 spells CSARDPLAVRPGELFF. In DNA, the CDR3 is TGCAGTGCTAGAGATCCCCTAGCGGTTCGGCCGGGGGAGCTGTTTTTT.

This clonotype was seen ten or more times. The chain combines TRBV15 with TRBJ2-3; no firm D call. The CDR3 extends over 13 amino acids. Trimming removed 4 bases from V and 6 bases from J, with 11 bases in between. The germline CDR1 and CDR2 sequences are LNHNV and YYDKDF (reference sequence). In nucleotides, the CDR3 is TGTGCCACCAGCACCCCGACCCGCGATACGCAGTATTTT. It encodes CATSTPTRDTQYF.